The TCR beta chain described here comes from a study of blood T cell repertoires in COVID-19. CDR1 and CDR2 (germline): LNHDA, SQIVND (reference sequence). V was pared by 7 bases and J by 1 base, with 9 bases between. CDR3 length: 13 amino acids. Sequencing was performed with immunoSEQ multiplex PCR; in TCRdb, only in-frame clones are kept and a portion is missing. The data hold about 200,000 clones, with about 86% observed a single time. Sequencing input: PBMCs or T cells enriched from blood (not recorded which). This sequence was found in a woman in her forties with acute COVID-19. The rearrangement joins TRBV19 to TRBJ2-3, with D possibly being TRBD2 (6 bases). The CDR3 nucleotides read TGTGCCAGTAACGGGGGAGGCACAGATACGCAGTATTTT. This encodes CASNGGGTDTQYF.